Listed below are T cell receptor beta chains from one sample, sequenced in a study of CD8+ T cells in alopecia areata. Assay used: immunoSEQ multiplex PCR; TCRdb lists only in-frame clones, some missing. In the table there are under 250,000 clones, around 50% of which are singletons. The sequenced material came from CD8+ T cells sorted from blood. The receptors originated from a human donor in good health. CDR3s include the opening cysteine and the closing phenylalanine or tryptophan. Clone size is stated in some rows and not others, as once, few, many or a class when expanded.

>TRBV7-9|TRBJ1-1|11|-
CASSPDRRAFF
>TRBV5-1|TRBJ1-1|14|-
CASSSVIQNTEAFF
>TRBV5-1|TRBJ2-3|15|few
CASSPGLPRTDTQYF
>TRBV29-1|TRBJ1-2|13|few
CSVAAGGVYGYTF
>TRBV9|TRBJ2-3|14|-
CASSARPEWDTQYF
>TRBV27|TRBJ1-1|13|-
CASSLGTAAEAFF
>TRBV29-1|TRBJ1-1|15|few
CSGEDRGLDQGSAFF
>TRBV30|TRBJ2-7|12|-
CAWSVGGREQYF
>TRBV5-6|TRBJ1-2|14|-
CASSLSRPEPGYTF
>TRBV12-5|TRBJ1-4|14|-
CASGPGEGREKLFF
>TRBV14|TRBJ2-4|12|-
CASSQVGNIQYF
>TRBV7-2|TRBJ2-7|18|few
CASSLNSGLGPKYVEQYF
>TRBV4-1|TRBJ1-5|13|-
CASSQVGNQPQHF
>TRBV29-1|TRBJ2-1|14|few
CSVEARGSYNEQFF
>TRBV10-2|TRBJ1-2|14|few
CASSQGVWFVGYTF
>TRBV15|TRBJ1-5|14|-
CATSRDLGFQPQHF
>TRBV19|TRBJ2-7|15|-
CASRPGQGPVYEQYF
>TRBV9|TRBJ2-6|17|-
CASSGGTGQEGANVLTF
>TRBV25-1|TRBJ1-1|16|-
CASSDSRQGLNTEAFF
>TRBV4-2|TRBJ2-5|15|-
CASSQGGGPQETQYF
>TRBV6-5|TRBJ2-7|15|-
CASSYSPGGSYEQYF
>TRBV30|TRBJ2-5|14|-
CAWSTSSGQETQYF
>TRBV29-1|TRBJ2-7|15|few
CSVEGGTGPTYEQYF
>TRBV5-1|TRBJ2-7|14|-
CASSLEAGSGEQYF
>TRBV9|TRBJ2-1|14|once
CASSAQDRYNEQFF
>TRBV5-1|TRBJ2-1|12|-
CASSSSPNEQFF
>TRBV5-6|TRBJ1-1|11|-
CASSRAVEAFF
>TRBV29-1|TRBJ2-3|14|-
CSAKGQGEAGAKYF
>TRBV5-6|TRBJ2-1|14|-
CASSLPSSYNEQFF
>TRBV27|TRBJ2-5|13|few
CASSPPGGETQYF
>TRBV6-5|TRBJ2-1|15|-
CASSLGAGANNEQFF
>TRBV15|TRBJ2-5|14|few
CATSSEKVQETQYF
>TRBV4-1|TRBJ2-1|17|few
CASSQDVGESSYNEQFF
>TRBV18|TRBJ1-2|16|few
CASSPSSGGGNYGYTF
>TRBV7-9|TRBJ2-1|14|-
CASSLLFGDNEQFF
>TRBV29-1|TRBJ1-2|13|-
CSVEGQGADGYTF
>TRBV19|TRBJ2-7|14|few
CASSMSDRTDEQYF
>TRBV25-1|TRBJ2-1|17|few
CASSEWIAGGYHNEQFF
>TRBV25-1|TRBJ1-4|13|-
CASSELVGGKLFF
>TRBV6-5|TRBJ2-7|14|-
CASSYGFGSYEQYF
>TRBV5-1|TRBJ1-1|14|-
CASSLGQGMAEAFF
>TRBV19|TRBJ1-4|15|few
CASSPRVVGHEKLFF
>TRBV6-5|TRBJ2-4|16|-
CASSYRVRRAKNIQYF
>TRBV29-1|TRBJ1-5|13|-
CSVDSGGNQPQHF
>TRBV23-1|TRBJ2-3|14|few
CASSQSSRSDTQYF
>TRBV2|TRBJ2-1|11|-
CASREYNEQFF
>TRBV15|TRBJ2-1|17|few
CATSRGQGQGPYNEQFF
>TRBV4-2|TRBJ1-1|16|few
CASSQGGTGYSVEAFF
>TRBV7-9|TRBJ1-4|13|few
CASAVATNEKLFF
>TRBV13|TRBJ1-2|15|-
CASTTRRGRRYGYTF
>TRBV4-1|TRBJ2-5|17|-
CASSPTPGLAGQETQYF
>TRBV11-2|TRBJ2-5|15|-
CASSPPTSYQETQYF
>TRBV7-9|TRBJ1-1|13|few
CASSTGANTEAFF
>TRBV4-1|TRBJ2-7|12|-
CASSQIPYEQYF
>TRBV7-8|TRBJ2-5|15|-
CASSLGGGDLETQYF
>TRBV4-1|TRBJ2-1|13|-
CASSQVEGNEQFF
>TRBV23-1|TRBJ1-1|13|-
CASRGGGVTEAFF
>TRBV5-4|TRBJ2-7|15|-
CASSSQGTGVYEQYF